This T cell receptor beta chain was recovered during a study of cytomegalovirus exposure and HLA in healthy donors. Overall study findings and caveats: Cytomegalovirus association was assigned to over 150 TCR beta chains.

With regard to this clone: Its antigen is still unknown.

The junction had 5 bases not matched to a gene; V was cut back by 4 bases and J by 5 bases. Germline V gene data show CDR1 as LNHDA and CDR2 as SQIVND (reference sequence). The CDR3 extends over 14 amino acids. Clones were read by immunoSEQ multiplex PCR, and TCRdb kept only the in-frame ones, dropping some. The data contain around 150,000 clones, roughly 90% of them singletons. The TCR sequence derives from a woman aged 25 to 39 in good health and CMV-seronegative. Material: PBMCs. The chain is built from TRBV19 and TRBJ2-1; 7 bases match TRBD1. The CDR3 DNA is TGTGCCAGTAGTACACAGGGGACCAACAATGAGCAGTTCTTC. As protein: CASSTQGTNNEQFF. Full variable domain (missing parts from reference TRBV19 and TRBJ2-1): DGGITQSPKYLFRKEGQNVTLSCEQNLNHDAMYWYRQDPGQGLRLIYYSQIVNDFQKGDIAEGYSVSREKKESFPLTVTSAQKNPTAFYLCASSTQGTNNEQFFGPGTRLTVL.